Each of the 27 T cell receptor beta chains below was sequenced from the same sample in a study of blood T cell repertoires in COVID-19. Using immunoSEQ multiplex PCR, the repertoire was profiled, and TCRdb retains in-frame clones only, with some absent. This sample yields under 250,000 clones, of which about four fifths are seen a single time; roughly 4.8% belongs to the top ten. Sequenced: PBMCs or T cells enriched from blood (not recorded which). The receptors derive from a woman between 50 and 59 years old who had been exposed to COVID-19.

This rearrangement joins TRBV20-1 to TRBJ2-1, with D unresolved. Germline V lookup: CDR1 DFQATT, CDR2 SNEGSKA (reference sequence). Trimming removed 6 bases from V and 5 bases from J, with 8 bases in between. The CDR3 loop spans 11 amino acids. The CDR3 nucleotides are TGCAGTGCCCCTTTCCACAATGAGCAGTTCTTC. Its translation is CSAPFHNEQFF.

V gene TRBV7-2 combines with J gene TRBJ1-1, with TRBD1 matching 8 bases. This CDR3 spans 14 amino acids. With V trimmed by 0 bases and J by 11 bases, 8 bases remained unmatched. Germline-derived CDR1 and CDR2 are SGHTA and FQGNSA. The CDR3 bases are TGTGCCAGCAGCTTAGCGTTGGACAGGGCCAAGGCTTTCTTT. Residues: CASSLALDRAKAFF.

The CDR3 nucleotides read TGTGCCACCAGTGACGGGGGACAGATTAGCAATCAGCCCCAGCATTTT. Translated: CATSDGGQISNQPQHF. The chain employs TRBV24-1 and TRBJ1-5, with TRBD1 matching over 7 bases. CDR1 is KGHDR, CDR2 SFDVKD, per germline. V was pared by 4 bases and J by 0 bases, with 5 bases of the junction left unmatched. This CDR3 spans 16 amino acids.

The sample holds a few counts of this clone. The V and J genes are TRBV18 and TRBJ2-1, with 7 positions matching TRBD1. Germline-derived CDR1 and CDR2 are KGHSH and LQKENI. This CDR3 is built from 16 residues. The V gene end was trimmed by 0 bases and the J gene end by 2 bases; junction bases not matched to a gene: 4. The CDR3 sequence is CASSPPGQAAYNEQFF. The CDR3 DNA is TGTGCCAGCTCACCACCCGGACAGGCAGCCTACAATGAGCAGTTCTTC.

This sequence joins TRBV7-2 and TRBJ1-2; no firm D call. Germline V gene sequence: CDR1 SGHTA, CDR2 FQGNSA. This CDR3 is 14 amino acids long. Trimming took 5 bases from V and 2 from J, leaving 12 bases between them. CDR3 coding DNA: TGTGCCAGCAGCCCCACGACGGGAAACTATGGCTACACCTTC. Protein: CASSPTTGNYGYTF.

The genes are TRBV2 and TRBJ1-2; D is uncertain. Between the trimmed V and J ends, which lost 7 bases and 0 bases, there was a span of 18 bases. The CDR3 extends over 16 amino acids. Germline V gene lookup returns CDR1 SNHLY and CDR2 FYNNEI. This chain's CDR3 is CASISLGVLTNYGYTF. CDR3 nucleotide sequence: TGTGCCAGCATTTCTCTCGGGGTCCTGACTAACTATGGCTACACCTTC.

The V call is TRBV10-3, the J call TRBJ2-5; 15 nucleotides match TRBD2. Germline V gene data show CDR1 as ENHRY and CDR2 as SYGVKD. V shed 2 bases and J 3 bases; nucleotides not matched to a gene: 4. CDR3 size: 17 residues. The CDR3 DNA follows: TGTGCCATCAGTGAGCCGGGACTAGCGGGGGGTGAAGAGACCCAGTACTTC. As protein: CAISEPGLAGGEETQYF.

As for this clone: A junction end diverges from the germline sequence, so it may reflect a read error. The chain uses TRBV13 and TRBJ1-5; 8 nucleotides align to TRBD1. Looked up from germline, CDR1 is PRHDT and CDR2 is FYEKMQ (reference sequence). The CDR3 covers 15 residues. The chain's CDR3 is CASSLGRTGNQPQHF. The CDR3 DNA sequence: TGTGCCAGCAGCCTAGGACGGACAGGGAATCAGCCCCAGCATTTT.

For the CDR3, the DNA is TGTGCCACCAGCAGAGGAGCTCCTGGAAACACCATATATTTT. It specifies CATSRGAPGNTIYF. The chain carries TRBV15 and TRBJ1-3; D is undetermined. The V end was cut by 1 base, the J end by 2 bases, with 6 bases between. The germline V gene encodes CDR1 LNHNV and CDR2 YYDKDF (reference sequence). The CDR3 totals 14 residues. The full variable domain, its missing parts supplied by reference TRBV15 and TRBJ1-3, is DAMVIQNPRYQVTQFGKPVTLSCSQTLNHNVMYWYQQKSSQAPKLLFHYYDKDFNNEADTPDNFQSRRPNTSFCFLDIRSPGLGDTAMYLCATSRGAPGNTIYFGEGSWLTVV.

The chain joins TRBV3-1 (or the pseudogene TRBV3-2) to TRBJ2-7; 12 nucleotides line up with TRBD2. V gave up 6 bases and J gave up 5 bases; unmatched junction bases: 5. This CDR3 comprises 14 residues. The germline gives CDR1 LGHDT, CDR2 YNNKEL (reference sequence). CDR3 nucleotides: TGTGCCAGCAGGCTCTCTAGCGGGGGGGACGAGCAGTACTTC. Amino acids: CASRLSSGGDEQYF.

The chain employs TRBV27 and TRBJ1-6; 7 bases line up with TRBD1. V was clipped by 6 bases and J by 7 bases; unmatched bases: 12. Germline V gene sequence: CDR1 MNHEY, CDR2 SMNVEV (reference sequence). This CDR3 is built from 16 residues. CDR3 in DNA: TGTGCCAGCAGCCCATATCGACAGGGATCGAATTCACCCCTCCACTTT. Protein: CASSPYRQGSNSPLHF.

This chain joins TRBV5-1 and TRBJ2-2; D is uncertain. Deletions cut 4 bases from V and 6 bases from J, with 19 bases between. The CDR3 length is 16 residues. In germline, CDR1 is SGHRS, CDR2 YFSETQ. CDR3 amino acids: CASSPLPIAPSGELFF. CDR3 in DNA: TGCGCCAGCAGCCCCCTTCCGATAGCTCCATCCGGGGAGCTGTTTTTT.

The chain recombines TRBV5-4 with TRBJ2-1; 8 bases are shared with TRBD1. Losses at the gene ends were 4 bases for V and 7 bases for J; bases not matched to a gene: 10. The CDR3 consists of 15 residues. From germline, CDR1 is SGHNT and CDR2 YYREEE (reference sequence). In DNA, the CDR3 is TGTGCCAGCAGCCCCGAAGACAGGGGCTGGAATGAGCAGTTCTTC. This codes for CASSPEDRGWNEQFF.

Concerning this clone: It is unclear where the CDR3 begins or ends on the DNA, so no DNA is shown, and the CDR3 is as TCRdb lists it. This sequence joins TRBV21-1 and TRBJ2-1; whether TRBD2, the table's D call, matches the DNA was not checked. TRBV21-1 is tagged as a pseudogene. The CDR3 region is 16 residues in length, termini included. This chain's CDR3 is CASSVAAGSSYNEQFF.

This clone appeared a few times. The J gene is TRBJ1-6, the V gene TRBV10-3; 9 bases fit TRBD1. The CDR3 consists of 14 residues. Losses at the gene ends were 11 bases for V and 8 bases for J; bases not matched to a gene: 10. CDR1 and CDR2 (germline): ENHRY, SYGVKD. This CDR3 is CAVRDRELDSPLHF. CDR3 in DNA: TGTGCCGTCCGGGACAGGGAATTAGATTCACCCCTCCACTTT.

The chain recombines TRBV11-3 with TRBJ2-7, with a weak D call TRBD2 (5 bases). CDR1 and CDR2 from the germline V gene are SGHNT and YENEEA. V was trimmed by 2 bases and J by 3 bases, leaving 11 bases between them. The CDR3 is 14 amino acids. CDR3 bases: TGTGCCAGCAGCTTAAGCCTCGGGAACTACGAGCAGTACTTC. Translating gives CASSLSLGNYEQYF.

V and J are TRBV7-8 and TRBJ2-3, with D tentatively TRBD1 (5 bases). With 3 bases removed from V and 3 bases from J, the gap between germline ends came to 13 bases. The CDR3 is 15 amino acids. Germline CDR1 SGHVS, CDR2 FQNEAQ. DNA of the CDR3: TGTGCCAGCAGCTTGAGTAGGGGCGAAACAGATACGCAGTATTTT. Translation: CASSLSRGETDTQYF.

The V and J genes are TRBV15 and TRBJ1-3, with D perhaps TRBD1 (5 bases). The CDR3 is 15 residues long. V was shortened by 2 bases and J by 4 bases, with 12 bases between the two germline ends. Germline CDR1 is LNHNV and CDR2 is YYDKDF (reference sequence). The CDR3 loop reads CATSRRGGVGNTIYF. The CDR3 DNA sequence: TGTGCCACCAGCAGACGGGGAGGGGTAGGAAACACCATATATTTT.

This clone was seen a few times. This sequence joins TRBV19 and TRBJ2-7, with D tentatively TRBD1 (5 bases). Trimming took off 3 bases at V and 5 bases at J, with 11 bases between the two ends. Germline V lookup: CDR1 LNHDA, CDR2 SQIVND (reference sequence). The CDR3 covers 13 residues. This CDR3 is CASSIKQGNEQYF. DNA for the CDR3: TGTGCCAGTAGTATTAAGCAGGGAAACGAGCAGTACTTC.

The chain employs TRBV13 and TRBJ1-1, with 7 bases that match TRBD1. The trim removed 0 bases at V and 4 bases at J, leaving 2 bases unmatched. There are 14 residues in the CDR3. Germline V CDR1 and CDR2: PRHDT, FYEKMQ (reference sequence). CDR3 loop: CASSLGQGSTEAFF. The CDR3 nucleotides are TGTGCCAGCAGCTTAGGACAGGGGAGCACTGAAGCTTTCTTT.

The genes are TRBV20-1 and TRBJ2-5; 15 bases fit TRBD2. V was pared by 3 bases and J by 4 bases, with 6 bases of the junction left unmatched. Germline CDR1 and CDR2: DFQATT and SNEGSKA (reference sequence). The CDR3 consists of 16 residues. The CDR3 sequence is CSASRTSGGAAETQYF. The DNA of the CDR3 is TGCAGTGCTAGTAGGACTAGCGGGGGGGCTGCAGAGACCCAGTACTTC.

The chain couples TRBV11-2 to TRBJ2-1, with 9 bases identical to TRBD2. Losses at the gene ends were 4 bases for V and 6 bases for J; bases not matched to a gene: 4. Germline-derived CDR1 and CDR2 are SGHAT and FQNNGV. The CDR3 has 14 amino acids. The CDR3 coding sequence is TGTGCCAGCAGCTACTCAGCGGGAGGCAATGAGCAGTTCTTC. Its translation is CASSYSAGGNEQFF.

This chain connects TRBV4-1 to TRBJ1-3, with TRBD1 matching 10 bases. The ends lost 4 bases at V and 3 bases at J; junction bases unmatched: 3. The CDR3 extends over 15 amino acids. CDR1 and CDR2 from the germline V gene are MGHRA and YSYEKL. CDR3 in amino acids: CASSLGTGVGNTIYF. The CDR3 DNA is TGCGCCAGCAGCCTCGGGACAGGGGTTGGAAACACCATATATTTT.

V gene TRBV14 combines with J gene TRBJ1-1, with no clear D. Germline assignment: CDR1 SGHDN and CDR2 FVKESK. The CDR3 sequence is 13 residues long. The V gene lost 3 bases and the J gene lost 0 bases, with 5 bases spanning the gap. The CDR3 here is CASSHSLNTEAFF. CDR3 bases: TGTGCCAGCAGCCATTCGTTGAACACTGAAGCTTTCTTT.

Concerning this clone: The sample has other DNA sequences that encode this CDR3 too. The chain recombines TRBV19 with TRBJ2-5, with 7 bases aligning to TRBD2. Trimming removed 1 base from V and 5 bases from J; junction bases left unmatched: 7. Germline V gene data show CDR1 as LNHDA and CDR2 as SQIVND (reference sequence). The length of the CDR3 is 15 residues. The CDR3 spells CASSIGGGSGETQYF. Written as DNA, the CDR3 is TGTGCCAGTAGTATAGGGGGAGGGTCCGGCGAGACCCAGTACTTC.

The V and J genes are TRBV4-3 and TRBJ2-3; 15 positions agree with TRBD2. Germline assignment: CDR1 LGHNA and CDR2 YSLEER. V was clipped by 1 base and J by 4 bases; unmatched bases: 6. The CDR3 covers 18 residues. In nucleotides, the CDR3 is TGCGCCAGCAGCCAAGGGGAGGGACTAGCGGGGGGTGCAGATACGCAGTATTTT. Its protein product is CASSQGEGLAGGADTQYF.

The V and J genes are TRBV19 and TRBJ2-5; 15 nucleotides agree with TRBD2. This CDR3 has 16 amino acids. With 5 bases clipped from V and 6 bases from J, the junction kept 7 bases outside the gene matches. CDR1 is LNHDA, CDR2 SQIVND, per germline (reference sequence). The CDR3 here is CASSLTGLAGGKTQYF. The CDR3, as DNA: TGTGCCAGTAGTCTCACGGGACTAGCGGGGGGAAAGACCCAGTACTTC. Drawing the rest from reference TRBV19 and TRBJ2-5, the complete variable domain is DGGITQSPKYLFRKEGQNVTLSCEQNLNHDAMYWYRQDPGQGLRLIYYSQIVNDFQKGDIAEGYSVSREKKESFPLTVTSAQKNPTAFYLCASSLTGLAGGKTQYFGPGTRLLVL.